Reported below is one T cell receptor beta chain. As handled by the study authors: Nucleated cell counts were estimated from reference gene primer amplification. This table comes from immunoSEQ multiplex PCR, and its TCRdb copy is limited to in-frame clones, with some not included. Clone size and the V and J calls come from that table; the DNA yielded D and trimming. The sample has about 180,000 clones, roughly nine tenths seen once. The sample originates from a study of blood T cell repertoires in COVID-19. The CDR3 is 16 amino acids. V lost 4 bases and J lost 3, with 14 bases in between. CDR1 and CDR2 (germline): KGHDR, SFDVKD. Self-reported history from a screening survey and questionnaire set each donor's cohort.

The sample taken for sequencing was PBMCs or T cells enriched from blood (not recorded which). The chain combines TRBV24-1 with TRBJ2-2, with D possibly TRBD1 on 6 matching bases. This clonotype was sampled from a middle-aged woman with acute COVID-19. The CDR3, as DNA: TGTGCCACCAGTGACCCCAGGCAGGGGCACACCGGGGAGCTGTTTTTT. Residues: CATSDPRQGHTGELFF.